The TCR beta chain described here comes from a study of T cell responses to AZD1222 COVID-19 vaccine. Produced via immunoSEQ multiplex PCR; TCRdb's table is partial and in-frame only. The sample yields 96,000 or so clones, 75% to 90% seen once. Study-wide results and limits: Repertoires were obtained solely post-peak T cell response. Only 6 or 7 AZD1222 recipients tested seropositive at baseline. The donor group comprised mostly white British people and more females; the analysis possibly underestimated clonal diversity.

Trimming shortened V by 5 bases and J by 6 bases, and 16 bases separated the two germline ends. Germline CDR1 is LNHDA and CDR2 is SQIVND (reference sequence). This CDR3 contains 15 residues. As to this clone: Its antigen remains unidentified.

This receptor was identified in an adult in good health. The sequencing here drew on peripheral blood, taken on day 0 of AZD1222 vaccination. This chain links TRBV19 with TRBJ2-2; D is possibly TRBD2 (6 bases). CDR3 amino acids: CASSAGQGVAGELFF. DNA for the CDR3: TGTGCCAGTAGTGCGGGGCAGGGTGTGGCCGGGGAGCTGTTTTTT. Full variable domain (rest looked up from reference TRBV19 and TRBJ2-2): DGGITQSPKYLFRKEGQNVTLSCEQNLNHDAMYWYRQDPGQGLRLIYYSQIVNDFQKGDIAEGYSVSREKKESFPLTVTSAQKNPTAFYLCASSAGQGVAGELFFGEGSRLTVL.